This TCR beta chain was obtained from a study of beta chain features in type 1 diabetes. The CDR3 totals 15 residues. Per the germline V gene, CDR1 is MNHEY and CDR2 is SMNVEV (reference sequence). V lost 3 bases, J lost 3 bases, and 13 bases lay in between. This clone has more than one count but fewer than ten. Expressed TCRB transcripts were sequenced after all isolated RNA was converted to cDNA. This table comes from immunoSEQ multiplex PCR, and its TCRdb copy is limited to in-frame clones, with some not included. The table shows about 250,000 clones, with about 14% occurring only once. The sequencing sample was made of naive CD4+ T cells from blood. The chain has TRBV27 and TRBJ2-3, with D possibly TRBD2 on 7 matching bases. This receptor was taken from a woman in her forties in good health. CDR3 DNA: TGTGCCAGCAGTTTCGCGGGGGCCTCAACAGATACGCAGTATTTT. This sequence encodes CASSFAGASTDTQYF.